This TCR beta chain appears in the sequencing data of a study of neoadjuvant anti-PD-1 for oral cavity cancer. With 1 base removed from V and 6 bases from J, the gap between germline ends came to 9 bases. CDR1 SGHTA and CDR2 FQGNSA come from the germline V gene. CDR3 length: 13 residues. Stage II-IVA oral cavity squamous cell carcinoma was new and untreated by systemic or radiation therapy. Study outcomes and limitations: Treg/Th17 ratio rose with pretreatment blood and fell with post-treatment tumor TCRbeta clonality.

TCRdb's table, derived via immunoSEQ multiplex PCR, lists solely in-frame clones and lacks some. Among around 6,100 clones listed, approximately 46% were seen once. This clone was recorded a few times. The antigen remains unidentified. The material was tumor tissue, obtained before nivolumab (anti-PD-1) treatment. The receptor's source is a person aged 35-80 years with oral cavity squamous cell carcinoma. The chain has TRBV7-2 and TRBJ1-2, with D perhaps matching TRBD1 (5 bases). CDR3 in amino acids: CASSLGRGDGYTF. The CDR3 DNA reads as TGTGCCAGCAGCTTAGGGCGGGGGGATGGCTACACCTTC.